This T cell receptor beta chain was captured in a study of T cells in Graves' hyperthyroidism and ophthalmopathy. General study results and limits: Most thyroid-expanded clonotypes above 0.001 were also found in blood.

This clonotype was seen a handful of times. Antigen unknown. Exclusions: uncontrolled infection, other autoimmune disease, pregnancy, lactation. On the basis of clinical symptoms, serum thyroxine and TRAb, thyroid ultrasound and orbital computed tomography, diagnoses were made. Amplification yielded TCR beta CDR3 regions, with RNA transcripts as the source. Carried out on the TCR CDR3, a first-round RT-PCR used the HTBI primer set. TCRdb reprocessed the multiplex PCR reads via MiXCR and lists one record per CDR3 protein. There are about 360,000 distinct CDR3 sequences in the sample; approximately 13% occur only once, and around 20% lies in the top ten. The sequence derives from a man aged 30 to 39 with Graves' hyperthyroidism that later progressed to Graves' ophthalmopathy. Material: blood.

The CDR3: CASSLEFDPRGYTF. CDR3 bases: TGCGCCAGCAGCTTGGAGTTCGACCCGCGGGGCTACACCTTC. The genes are TRBV5-1 and TRBJ1-2; D gene uncertain. Trimming stripped 0 bases from V and 8 bases from J, with 14 bases between. The germline V gene encodes CDR1 SGHRS and CDR2 YFSETQ. The CDR3 runs 14 residues. The complete variable domain, with remaining parts taken from reference TRBV5-1 and TRBJ1-2, reads KAGVTQTPRYLIKTRGQQVTLSCSPISGHRSVSWYQQTPGQGLQFLFEYFSETQRNKGNFPGRFSGRQFSNSRSEMNVSTLELGDSALYLCASSLEFDPRGYTFGSGTRLTVV.